One T cell receptor beta chain is described in this entry. Its antigen is unknown. TCRdb's table, derived via immunoSEQ multiplex PCR, lists solely in-frame clones and lacks some. The sample records approximately 63,000 clones, 75% to 90% being singletons. The CDR3 runs to 16 residues. The germline CDR1 and CDR2 sequences are SNHLY and FYNNEI. Trimming removed 2 bases from V and 1 base from J, with 12 bases in between. The data belong to a study of OX40 agonist ivuxolimab in advanced cancers. Overall study: Patients were given ivuxolimab, an antibody that agonizes OX40 (CD134). The patients received ivuxolimab by intravenous route every 2 weeks at 0.01 to 10 mg/kg.

Overall study findings and caveats: Compared with CD4+, CD8+ T cells on average had more expanded clones.

This specimen was CD4+ or CD8+ T cells sorted from blood, taken in a trial of the OX40 agonist ivuxolimab. The rearrangement links TRBV2 to TRBJ2-4; D is undetermined. This TCR came from an adult with an advanced solid tumor such as melanoma, head and neck, liver or kidney cancer. The CDR3 DNA follows: TGTGCCAGCAGTGAATGGACGAGTTCGGCCAAAAACATTCAGTACTTC. Protein sequence: CASSEWTSSAKNIQYF.